The clone carrying this TCR beta chain was seen a few times. Its antigen is as yet unknown. These data come from a study of T cell responses to AZD1222 COVID-19 vaccine. The study's findings and limits: Spike was spanned by vaccine-associated CD4 TCRs, which were dominant at 160-218 and 743-854. The donors showed a predominance of white British ancestry and of females, with possible underestimation of clonal diversity. The study sampled repertoires only after the peak T cell response. A reported finding is that nearly half of spike-specific TCRs target unmutated variant regions.

There are 15 residues in the CDR3. The germline V gene encodes CDR1 SGHAT and CDR2 FQNNGV. V was pared by 1 base and J by 9 bases, with 8 bases of the junction left unmatched. The repertoire was sequenced with immunoSEQ multiplex PCR; TCRdb's copy has only in-frame clones and lacks some. The profile shows 100,000 to 150,000 clones, less than 90% of them singletons. J is TRBJ2-7 and V is TRBV11-2; TRBD1 matches 11 bases. Source: peripheral blood, taken on day 0 of AZD1222 vaccination. The sequence derives from an adult in good health. The CDR3 here is CASSLGGQGAERQYF. Here the CDR3 DNA reads TGTGCCAGCAGCTTAGGCGGACAGGGGGCCGAGAGGCAGTACTTC.